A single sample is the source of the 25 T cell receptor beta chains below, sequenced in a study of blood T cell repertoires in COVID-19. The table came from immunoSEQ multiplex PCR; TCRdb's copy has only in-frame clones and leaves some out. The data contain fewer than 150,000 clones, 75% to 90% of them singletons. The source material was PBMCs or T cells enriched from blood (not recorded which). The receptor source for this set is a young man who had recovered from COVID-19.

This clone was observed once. CDR3 sequence: CASSLQGSHYGYTF. As DNA, the CDR3 is TGCGCCAGCTCTCTACAGGGATCACACTATGGCTACACCTTC. The rearrangement links TRBV5-1 to TRBJ1-2, with a weak D call TRBD1 (6 bases). Germline-derived CDR1 and CDR2 are SGHRS and YFSETQ. V was clipped by 7 bases and J by 3 bases, with 16 bases between them. This CDR3 has 14 residues.

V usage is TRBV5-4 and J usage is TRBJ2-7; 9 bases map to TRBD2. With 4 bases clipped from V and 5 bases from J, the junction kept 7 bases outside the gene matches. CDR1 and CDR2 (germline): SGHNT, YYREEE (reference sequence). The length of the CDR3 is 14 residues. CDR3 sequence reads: CASSPGLATNEQYF. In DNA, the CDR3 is TGTGCCAGCAGCCCGGGACTAGCTACCAACGAGCAGTACTTC.

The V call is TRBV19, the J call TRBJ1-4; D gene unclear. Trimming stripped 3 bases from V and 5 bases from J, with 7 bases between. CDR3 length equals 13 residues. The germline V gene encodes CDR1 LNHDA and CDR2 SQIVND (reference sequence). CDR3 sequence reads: CASSIDTNEKLFF. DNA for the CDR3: TGTGCCAGTAGTATCGACACCAATGAAAAACTGTTTTTT.

Here the CDR3 reads CASSNQRQVPGYTF. The CDR3 nucleotides are TGTGCCAGCAGCAACCAACGACAGGTACCTGGCTACACCTTC. This sequence joins TRBV2 and TRBJ1-2, with D possibly being TRBD1 (6 bases). V lost 6 bases and J 7 bases, leaving 18 bases between the germline ends. Looked up from germline, CDR1 is SNHLY and CDR2 is FYNNEI. The CDR3 spans 14 residues.

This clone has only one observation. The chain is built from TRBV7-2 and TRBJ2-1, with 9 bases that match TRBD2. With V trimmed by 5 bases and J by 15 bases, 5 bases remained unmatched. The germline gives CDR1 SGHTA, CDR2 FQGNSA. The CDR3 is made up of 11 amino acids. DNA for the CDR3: TGTGCCAGCAGCCCAGGACTAGCGCGGTTCTTC. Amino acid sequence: CASSPGLARFF.

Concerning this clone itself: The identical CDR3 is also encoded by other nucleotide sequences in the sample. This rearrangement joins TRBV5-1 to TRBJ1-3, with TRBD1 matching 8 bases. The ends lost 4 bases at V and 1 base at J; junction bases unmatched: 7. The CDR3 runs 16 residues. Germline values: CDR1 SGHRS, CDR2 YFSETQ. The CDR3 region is CASSPTGGRSGNTIYF. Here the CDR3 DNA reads TGCGCCAGCAGCCCTACAGGGGGGAGGTCTGGAAACACCATATATTTT.

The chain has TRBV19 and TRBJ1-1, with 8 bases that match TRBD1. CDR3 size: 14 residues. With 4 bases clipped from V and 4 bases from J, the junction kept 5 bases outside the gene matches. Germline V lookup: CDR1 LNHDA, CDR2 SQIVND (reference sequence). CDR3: CASSTGQGFTEAFF. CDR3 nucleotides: TGTGCCAGTAGTACCGGACAGGGCTTCACTGAAGCTTTCTTT. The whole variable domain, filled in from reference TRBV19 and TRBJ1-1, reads DGGITQSPKYLFRKEGQNVTLSCEQNLNHDAMYWYRQDPGQGLRLIYYSQIVNDFQKGDIAEGYSVSREKKESFPLTVTSAQKNPTAFYLCASSTGQGFTEAFFGQGTRLTVV.

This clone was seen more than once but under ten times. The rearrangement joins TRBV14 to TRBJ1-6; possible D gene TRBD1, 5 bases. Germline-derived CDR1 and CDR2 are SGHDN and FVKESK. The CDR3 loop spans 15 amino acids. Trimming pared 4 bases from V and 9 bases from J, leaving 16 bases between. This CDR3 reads CASSRGGLRVSPLHF. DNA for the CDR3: TGTGCCAGCAGCCGGGGGGGACTTAGGGTTTCACCCCTCCACTTT. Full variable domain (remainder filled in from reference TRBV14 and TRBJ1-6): EAGVTQFPSHSVIEKGQTVTLRCDPISGHDNLYWYRRVMGKEIKFLLHFVKESKQDESGMPNNRFLAERTGGTYSTLKVQPAELEDSGVYFCASSRGGLRVSPLHFGNGTRLTVT.

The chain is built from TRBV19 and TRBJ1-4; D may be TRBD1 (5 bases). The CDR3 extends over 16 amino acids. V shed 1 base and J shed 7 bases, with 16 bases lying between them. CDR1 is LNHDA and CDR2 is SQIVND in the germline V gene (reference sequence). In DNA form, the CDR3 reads TGTGCCAGTAGTATAGGCCAGGGTCGCGGACCTGAAAAACTGTTTTTT. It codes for CASSIGQGRGPEKLFF. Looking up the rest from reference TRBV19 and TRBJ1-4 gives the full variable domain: DGGITQSPKYLFRKEGQNVTLSCEQNLNHDAMYWYRQDPGQGLRLIYYSQIVNDFQKGDIAEGYSVSREKKESFPLTVTSAQKNPTAFYLCASSIGQGRGPEKLFFGSGTQLSVL.

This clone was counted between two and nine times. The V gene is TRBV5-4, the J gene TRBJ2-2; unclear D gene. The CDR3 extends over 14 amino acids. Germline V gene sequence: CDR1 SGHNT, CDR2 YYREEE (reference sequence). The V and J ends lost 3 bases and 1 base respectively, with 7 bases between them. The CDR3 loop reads CASSSSRNTGELFF. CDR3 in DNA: TGTGCCAGCAGCTCCTCTCGGAACACCGGGGAGCTGTTTTTT.

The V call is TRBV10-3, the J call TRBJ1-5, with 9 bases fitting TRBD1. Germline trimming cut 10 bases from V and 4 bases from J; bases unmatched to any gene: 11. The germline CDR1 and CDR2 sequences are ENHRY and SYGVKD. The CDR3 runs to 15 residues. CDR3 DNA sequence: TGTGCCACCGATACAGGGGGCTCTGGGAATCAGCCCCAGCATTTT. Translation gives CATDTGGSGNQPQHF.

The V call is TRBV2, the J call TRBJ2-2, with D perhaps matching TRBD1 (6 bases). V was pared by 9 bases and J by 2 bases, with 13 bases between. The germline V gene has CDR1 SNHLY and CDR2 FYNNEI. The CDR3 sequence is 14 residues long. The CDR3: CASTTGHNTGELFF. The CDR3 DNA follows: TGTGCCAGTACAACGGGACACAACACCGGGGAGCTGTTTTTT.

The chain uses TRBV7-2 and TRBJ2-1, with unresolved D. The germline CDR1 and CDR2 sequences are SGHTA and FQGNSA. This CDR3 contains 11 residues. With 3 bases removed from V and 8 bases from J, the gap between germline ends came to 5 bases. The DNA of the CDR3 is TGTGCCAGCAGCTTCGCGGATGAGCAGTTCTTC. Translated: CASSFADEQFF.

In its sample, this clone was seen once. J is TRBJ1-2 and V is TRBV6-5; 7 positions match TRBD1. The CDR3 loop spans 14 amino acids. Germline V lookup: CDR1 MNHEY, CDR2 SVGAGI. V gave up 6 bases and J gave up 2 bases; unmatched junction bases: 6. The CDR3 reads CASSSPTGNYGYTF. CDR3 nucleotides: TGTGCCAGCAGCTCCCCGACAGGGAACTATGGCTACACCTTC.

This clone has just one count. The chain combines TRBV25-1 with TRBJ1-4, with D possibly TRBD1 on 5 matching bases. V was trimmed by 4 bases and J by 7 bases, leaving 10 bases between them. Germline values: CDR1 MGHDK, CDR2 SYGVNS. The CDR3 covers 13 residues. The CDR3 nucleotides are TGTGCCAGCAGTGTAACCGGGGGTGAAAAACTGTTTTTT. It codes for CASSVTGGEKLFF. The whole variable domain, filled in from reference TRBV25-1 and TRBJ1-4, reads EADIYQTPRYLVIGTGKKITLECSQTMGHDKMYWYQQDPGMELHLIHYSYGVNSTEKGDLSSESTVSRIRTEHFPLTLESARPSHTSQYLCASSVTGGEKLFFGSGTQLSVL.

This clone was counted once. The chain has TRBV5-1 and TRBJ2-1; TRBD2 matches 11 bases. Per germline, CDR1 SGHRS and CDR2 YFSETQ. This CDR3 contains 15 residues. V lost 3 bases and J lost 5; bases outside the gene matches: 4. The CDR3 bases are TGCGCCAGCAGCTCCTCTAGCGGGGGGAACAATGAGCAGTTCTTC. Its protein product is CASSSSSGGNNEQFF.

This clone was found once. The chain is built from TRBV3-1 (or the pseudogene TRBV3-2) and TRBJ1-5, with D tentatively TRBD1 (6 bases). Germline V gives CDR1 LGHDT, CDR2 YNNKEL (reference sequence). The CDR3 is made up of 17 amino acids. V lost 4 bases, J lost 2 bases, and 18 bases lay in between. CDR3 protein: CASSRSGGGIGNQPQHF. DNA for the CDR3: TGTGCCAGCAGCCGAAGCGGGGGCGGAATTGGCAATCAGCCCCAGCATTTT.

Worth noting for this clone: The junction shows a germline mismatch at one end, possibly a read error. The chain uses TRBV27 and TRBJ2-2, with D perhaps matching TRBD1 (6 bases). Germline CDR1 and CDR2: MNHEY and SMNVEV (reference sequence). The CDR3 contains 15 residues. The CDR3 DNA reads TGTGCCAGCGGTTTCAGGGGCGCGAACACCGGGGAGCTGTTTTTT. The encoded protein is CASGFRGANTGELFF.

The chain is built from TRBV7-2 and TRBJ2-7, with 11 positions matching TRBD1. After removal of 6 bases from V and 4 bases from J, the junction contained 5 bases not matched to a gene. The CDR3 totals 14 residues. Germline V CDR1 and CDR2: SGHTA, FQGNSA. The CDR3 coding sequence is TGTGCCAGCAGTCCAGGACAGGGGGCTTACGAGCAGTACTTC. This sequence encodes CASSPGQGAYEQYF.

The CDR3 spells CASSQDVPAGANEQFF. The CDR3, as DNA: TGCGCCAGCAGCCAAGACGTGCCGGCGGGGGCTAATGAGCAGTTCTTC. The chain couples TRBV4-1 to TRBJ2-1; a possible D gene is TRBD2 (7 bases). Germline-derived CDR1 and CDR2 are MGHRA and YSYEKL. The V gene lost 0 bases and the J gene lost 7 bases, with 16 bases spanning the gap. CDR3 length: 16 amino acids.

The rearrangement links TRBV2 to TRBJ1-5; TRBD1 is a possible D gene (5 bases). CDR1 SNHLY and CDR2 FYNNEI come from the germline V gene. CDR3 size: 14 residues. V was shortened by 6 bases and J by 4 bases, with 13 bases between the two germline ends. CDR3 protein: CASRSGGGNQPQHF. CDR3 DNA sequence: TGTGCCAGCAGGTCGGGCGGGGGGAATCAGCCCCAGCATTTT.

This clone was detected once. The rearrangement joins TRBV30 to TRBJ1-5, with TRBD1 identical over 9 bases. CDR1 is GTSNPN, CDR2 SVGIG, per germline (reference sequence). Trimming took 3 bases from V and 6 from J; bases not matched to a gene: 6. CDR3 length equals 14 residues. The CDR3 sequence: CAWRGQGAGQPQHF. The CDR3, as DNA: TGTGCCTGGAGGGGACAGGGAGCCGGTCAGCCCCAGCATTTT.

This CDR3 is CASSRFESKGDGYTF. Written as DNA, the CDR3 is TGTGCCAGCAGTCGCTTTGAGTCGAAGGGAGATGGCTACACCTTC. The chain recombines TRBV6-6 with TRBJ1-2; D gene unclear. Looked up from germline, CDR1 is MNHNY and CDR2 is SVGAGI (reference sequence). CDR3 length: 15 amino acids. V was pared by 5 bases and J by 6 bases, with 19 bases between.

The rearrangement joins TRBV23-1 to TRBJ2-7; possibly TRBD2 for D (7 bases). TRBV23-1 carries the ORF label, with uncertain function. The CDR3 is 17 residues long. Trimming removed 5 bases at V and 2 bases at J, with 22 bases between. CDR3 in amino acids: CASSNTPGEGDPYEQYV. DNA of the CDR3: TGCGCCAGCAGTAACACGCCGGGGGAGGGGGACCCCTACGAGCAGTACGTC.

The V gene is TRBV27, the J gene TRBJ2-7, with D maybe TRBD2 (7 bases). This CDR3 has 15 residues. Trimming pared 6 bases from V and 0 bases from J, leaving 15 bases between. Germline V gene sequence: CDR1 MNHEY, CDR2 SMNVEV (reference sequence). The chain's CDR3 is CASSWGGGYSYEQYF. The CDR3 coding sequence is TGTGCCAGCAGCTGGGGGGGCGGTTACTCCTACGAGCAGTACTTC.